The present T cell receptor beta chain was sequenced within a study of T cells after yellow fever vaccination. Study as a whole: Where fractions had low cell numbers, libraries were prepared from them with the SMART-Seq v4 Ultra Low Input RNA kit. The study, taken as a whole, reports: Clonotypes found in both CD4 and CD8 compartments made up a small share. Subsequent booster samples again held most clones from primary vaccination (96% CD4, roughly 90% CD8).

Germline loops: CDR1 SGHTA, CDR2 FQGNSA. The CDR3 is 12 amino acids. J lost 14 bases, V lost 1 base, and 4 bases had no gene match. TCRdb reprocessed the 5' RACE reads with MiXCR, giving one entry per CDR3 protein. This sample yields over 10,000 distinct CDR3 sequences, of which roughly 6.1% are seen a single time; 0.93% belongs to the top ten. The chain recombines TRBV7-2 with TRBJ2-3; 9 positions match TRBD2. This clonotype originated in a young man who received the YFV17D yellow fever vaccine. The source was PBMCs, either bulk or a sorted T-cell subset (CD4+, CD8+, memory, or dextramer-sorted; not recorded which), collected on the day of the yellow fever booster vaccination. CDR3: CASSLEAGGAYF. The CDR3 region has the DNA TGTGCCAGCAGCTTAGAGGCGGGAGGGGCGTATTTT.